This TCR beta chain derives from a study of neoadjuvant anti-PD-1 for oral cavity cancer. Here immunoSEQ multiplex PCR was the method, and the copy in TCRdb shows in-frame clones only, minus some. The table has roughly 25,000 clones, less than 35% seen once. Time point in this sample: after neoadjuvant nivolumab, at surgical resection. Trimming removed 3 bases from V and 4 bases from J, with 12 bases in between. Germline CDR1 LNHDA, CDR2 SQIVND (reference sequence). The CDR3 is made up of 14 amino acids. The receptor's source is a person aged 35 to 85 with oral cavity squamous cell carcinoma. This material consisted of tumor tissue, taken after nivolumab (anti-PD-1) treatment. The V and J genes are TRBV19 and TRBJ1-2; D remains ambiguous. CDR3 nucleotides: TGTGCCAGTAGTATTCCCCAGGCTCCCTATGGCTACACCTTC. Translated: CASSIPQAPYGYTF.